A single sample is the source of the 18 T cell receptor beta chains below, sequenced in a study of blood T cell repertoires in COVID-19. The data were produced by immunoSEQ multiplex PCR, yet TCRdb's version contains in-frame clones alone and is incomplete. The sample has around 220,000 clones; over 75% are singletons. Sequenced material: peripheral blood. The receptors derive from a man aged 50 to 59 with acute or convalescent COVID-19.

This clone has just a few counts. The chain employs TRBV5-4 and TRBJ1-2; maybe TRBD1 (5 bases). CDR3 length: 14 amino acids. The germline V gene has CDR1 SGHNT and CDR2 YYREEE (reference sequence). With 5 bases removed from V and 2 bases from J, the gap between germline ends came to 13 bases. CDR3 bases: TGTGCCAGCAGGGGGCGGGACCCAAACTATGGCTACACCTTC. Translated: CASRGRDPNYGYTF.

The chain uses TRBV3-1 (or the pseudogene TRBV3-2) and TRBJ1-2, with D hard to call. The V gene's germline CDR1 is LGHDT and CDR2 YNNKEL (reference sequence). Deletions cut 3 bases from V and 6 bases from J, with 14 bases between. The CDR3 has 14 residues. The CDR3 region has the DNA TGTGCCAGCAGCCATCCGGGGATCGCCCATGGCTACACCTTC. The encoded protein is CASSHPGIAHGYTF.

This clone was found once. The gene calls are TRBV5-4 and TRBJ1-6, with TRBD1 identical over 7 bases. CDR1 SGHNT and CDR2 YYREEE come from the germline V gene (reference sequence). The CDR3 loop spans 13 amino acids. V shed 4 bases and J 13 bases; nucleotides not matched to a gene: 8. CDR3 in amino acids: CASSRGQSVPLHF. CDR3 nucleotide sequence: TGTGCCAGCAGCCGGGGACAGTCGGTTCCCCTCCACTTT.

The chain joins TRBV14 to TRBJ2-7; a weak D match, TRBD2 (6 bases). Germline values: CDR1 SGHDN, CDR2 FVKESK. V lost 4 bases, J lost 5 bases, and 12 bases lay in between. The CDR3 loop spans 13 amino acids. For the CDR3, the DNA is TGTGCCAGCAGCCCCGGGGGAGTACACGAGCAGTACTTC. Protein: CASSPGGVHEQYF.

This rearrangement joins TRBV18 to TRBJ1-5, with 7 bases aligning to TRBD1. The CDR3 spans 16 residues. Germline V gene data show CDR1 as KGHSH and CDR2 as LQKENI. J was trimmed by 4 bases and V by 3 bases; bases with no gene match: 9. The CDR3 reads CASSPFPPTGNQPQHF. CDR3 coding DNA: TGTGCCAGCTCACCGTTCCCCCCGACAGGGAATCAGCCCCAGCATTTT.

The CDR3 region has the DNA TGTGCCACTAGACAGGGGGCGGGGCAAGAGACCCAGTACTTC. Encoded protein: CATRQGAGQETQYF. The chain couples TRBV2 to TRBJ2-5; TRBD1 matches at 10 bases. CDR3 size: 14 residues. The germline V gene has CDR1 SNHLY and CDR2 FYNNEI. J gave up 2 bases and V 10 bases, and 7 bases lay outside the gene matches.

Notes on this clone: Other DNA sequences in the same sample also yield this CDR3. This rearrangement joins TRBV5-1 to TRBJ1-1; D remains ambiguous. This CDR3 spans 13 amino acids. V was trimmed by 5 bases and J by 0 bases, leaving 8 bases between them. Germline lookup yields CDR1 SGHRS and CDR2 YFSETQ. Here the CDR3 DNA reads TGCGCCAGCAGTTTTCAGATGAACACTGAAGCTTTCTTT. Translated: CASSFQMNTEAFF.

This chain links TRBV19 with TRBJ1-2, with TRBD1 matching 9 bases. V was clipped by 8 bases and J by 4 bases; unmatched bases: 8. The CDR3 sequence is 14 residues long. Germline CDR1 and CDR2: LNHDA and SQIVND (reference sequence). CDR3 in DNA: TGTGCCAGTTTCTCGGGACAGGGCGGCTATGGCTACACCTTC. It is translated as CASFSGQGGYGYTF.

The genes are TRBV6-5 and TRBJ1-6; D may be TRBD1 (6 bases). Germline V gene sequence: CDR1 MNHEY, CDR2 SVGAGI. Trimming stripped 8 bases from V and 8 bases from J, with 19 bases between. The CDR3 spans 15 residues. The CDR3 DNA sequence: TGTGCCAGCGGAAGAAGGGGGACACGTGATTCACCCCTCCACTTT. Its protein product is CASGRRGTRDSPLHF.

This clone was seen a few times. The chain joins TRBV15 to TRBJ2-3; 7 positions match TRBD2. Looked up from germline, CDR1 is LNHNV and CDR2 is YYDKDF (reference sequence). The ends lost 0 bases at V and 5 bases at J; junction bases unmatched: 11. The CDR3 totals 17 residues. CDR3 nucleotide sequence: TGTGCCACCAGCAGAGATTTGACTAGCCCTAGGGGAGATACGCAGTATTTT. This translates into CATSRDLTSPRGDTQYF.

The chain carries TRBV5-6 and TRBJ1-5, with D hard to call. The V end lost 4 bases, the J end lost 0 bases, and 8 bases lay between the germline ends. The CDR3 is 14 residues long. From germline, CDR1 is SGHDT and CDR2 YYEEEE. Here the CDR3 DNA reads TGTGCCAGCAGCCGCGCGGGTAGCAATCAGCCCCAGCATTTT. Translated, it gives CASSRAGSNQPQHF.

The CDR3 sequence: CASSPTSGGRNEQFF. The DNA of the CDR3 is TGTGCCAGCTCACCAACTAGCGGGGGGCGCAATGAGCAGTTCTTC. The chain links TRBV18 to TRBJ2-1; 12 bases fit TRBD2. This CDR3 is 15 amino acids long. Germline assignment: CDR1 KGHSH and CDR2 LQKENI. V trimming: 2 bases; J trimming: 6 bases; junction bases outside the gene matches: 2.

This chain uses TRBV7-2 with TRBJ1-3; no clear D. Trimming removed 5 bases from V and 0 bases from J, with 5 bases in between. This CDR3 spans 13 amino acids. Germline V gene data show CDR1 as SGHTA and CDR2 as FQGNSA. Here the CDR3 reads CASSLSSGNTIYF. CDR3 DNA sequence: TGTGCCAGCAGCCTTAGCTCTGGAAACACCATATATTTT. The full variable domain, with the rest looked up from reference TRBV7-2 and TRBJ1-3, is GAGVSQSPSNKVTEKGKDVELRCDPISGHTALYWYRQSLGQGLEFLIYFQGNSAPDKSGLPSDRFSAERTGGSVSTLTIQRTQQEDSAVYLCASSLSSGNTIYFGEGSWLTVV.

In its sample, this clone was seen once. V and J are TRBV11-2 and TRBJ2-1; D possibly corresponds to TRBD2 (6 bases). The germline gives CDR1 SGHAT, CDR2 FQNNGV. This CDR3 spans 19 amino acids. V was trimmed by 2 bases and J by 5 bases, leaving 25 bases between them. The CDR3: CASSLNILRGSGVNNEQFF. As DNA, the CDR3 is TGTGCCAGCAGCTTAAACATTCTCCGTGGTAGCGGTGTGAACAATGAGCAGTTCTTC.

The V call is TRBV2, the J call TRBJ1-2; D gene unclear. V gave up 8 bases and J gave up 4 bases, with 8 bases separating them. The CDR3 is 11 amino acids. Germline V gene sequence: CDR1 SNHLY, CDR2 FYNNEI. The CDR3 sequence: CASSHTYGYTF. Here the CDR3 DNA reads TGTGCCAGCTCCCACACCTATGGCTACACCTTC.

The chain carries TRBV18 and TRBJ1-1; TRBD1 aligns across 8 bases. This CDR3 has 16 amino acids. Germline CDR1 KGHSH, CDR2 LQKENI. The trim removed 4 bases at V and 4 bases at J, leaving 11 bases unmatched. The CDR3 loop reads CASSRLTGGASTEAFF. The CDR3 coding sequence is TGTGCCAGCTCACGACTTACAGGGGGGGCTAGCACTGAAGCTTTCTTT.

The chain combines TRBV19 with TRBJ1-5, with TRBD1 identical over 7 bases. CDR1 is LNHDA and CDR2 is SQIVND in the germline V gene (reference sequence). CDR3 length equals 15 residues. V shed 7 bases and J 6 bases; nucleotides not matched to a gene: 12. The chain's CDR3 is CASNNRDSRVQPQHF. DNA for the CDR3: TGTGCCAGTAATAATCGGGACAGCCGTGTTCAGCCCCAGCATTTT.

V gene TRBV6-2 or TRBV6-3 combines with J gene TRBJ1-4; D uncertain. CDR1 is MNHEY and CDR2 is SVGEGT in the germline V gene. Trimming took off 6 bases at V and 11 bases at J, with 16 bases between the two ends. The CDR3 runs to 13 residues. The CDR3 loop is CASSSVAGRKLFF. The CDR3 DNA follows: TGTGCCAGCAGCTCCGTCGCGGGTCGGAAACTGTTTTTT.